A selection of T cell receptor beta chains follows, all from one sample in a study of blood T cell repertoires in COVID-19. Here immunoSEQ multiplex PCR was the method, and the copy in TCRdb shows in-frame clones only, minus some. This sample has fewer than 350,000 clones, with more than 80% found just once. What was sequenced was PBMCs or T cells enriched from blood (not recorded which). These receptors all stem from a woman aged 30 to 39 with acute COVID-19. Both conserved end residues are part of each CDR3. The D gene is left open where the match is weak. Clone size appears in some rows only: once, few, many, or a class for an expanded clone.

J	D	size	V	CDR3	DNA
TRBJ2-7	NA	NA	TRBV7-9	CASSLSSGEAYEQYF	TGTGCCAGCAGCTTATCAAGCGGAGAAGCCTACGAGCAGTACTTC
TRBJ2-1	TRBD2	once	TRBV5-8	CASSRTSGRNNEQFF	TGTGCCAGCAGCAGGACTAGCGGGAGGAACAATGAGCAGTTCTTC
TRBJ1-5	NA	NA	TRBV21-1	CASGVGDQPQHF	TGTGCCAGCGGCGTAGGGGATCAGCCCCAGCATTTT
TRBJ2-2	NA	NA	TRBV4-1	CASSQGVRGAVEAGELFF	TGCGCCAGCAGCCAGGGAGTCCGGGGGGCGGTTGAGGCCGGGGAGCTGTTTTTT
TRBJ2-7	NA	few	TRBV19	CASSIPGHTEQYF	TGTGCCAGTAGTATCCCAGGTCATACCGAGCAGTACTTC
TRBJ2-2	NA	NA	TRBV19	CATLPRDIVSGELFF	TGTGCCACCCTACCCAGGGATATAGTATCCGGGGAGCTGTTTTTT
TRBJ2-3	TRBD2	NA	TRBV7-9	CASSLGVAGGPSRTDTQYF	TGTGCCAGCAGCTTAGGGGTAGCGGGAGGGCCCTCGCGCACAGATACGCAGTATTTT
TRBJ2-7	TRBD2	NA	TRBV5-1	CASSAWTSGTYEQYF	TGCGCCAGCAGCGCCTGGACTAGCGGAACCTACGAGCAGTACTTC
TRBJ2-5	TRBD2	NA	TRBV7-9	CASSLGQSTSGSRETQYF	TGTGCCAGCAGCTTAGGGCAGTCGACTAGCGGGAGTAGGGAGACCCAGTACTTC
TRBJ2-3	NA	few	TRBV6-1	CASSESPHRSTDTQYF	TGTGCCAGCAGTGAATCCCCCCATCGGAGCACAGATACGCAGTATTTT
TRBJ1-1	TRBD1	NA	TRBV5-1	CASSLKNPGQTNTEAFF	TGCGCCAGCAGCCTAAAAAATCCGGGACAGACAAACACTGAAGCTTTCTTT
TRBJ1-2	NA	NA	TRBV19	CASSLEGTNYGYTF	TGTGCCAGTAGTTTGGAGGGGACTAACTATGGCTACACCTTC
TRBJ1-2	TRBD1	NA	TRBV7-2	CASRDKGTGGFYGYTF	TGTGCCAGCAGGGATAAGGGTACAGGGGGCTTCTATGGCTACACCTTC
TRBJ2-2	NA	NA	TRBV4-1	CASSHPLVGALTGELFF	TGCGCCAGCAGCCATCCCCTGGTGGGAGCGCTCACCGGGGAGCTGTTTTTT
TRBJ1-5	TRBD1	NA	TRBV12-5	CASGLFTGGLGNQPQHF	TGTGCTAGTGGTTTGTTCACAGGGGGCCTCGGCAATCAGCCCCAGCATTTT